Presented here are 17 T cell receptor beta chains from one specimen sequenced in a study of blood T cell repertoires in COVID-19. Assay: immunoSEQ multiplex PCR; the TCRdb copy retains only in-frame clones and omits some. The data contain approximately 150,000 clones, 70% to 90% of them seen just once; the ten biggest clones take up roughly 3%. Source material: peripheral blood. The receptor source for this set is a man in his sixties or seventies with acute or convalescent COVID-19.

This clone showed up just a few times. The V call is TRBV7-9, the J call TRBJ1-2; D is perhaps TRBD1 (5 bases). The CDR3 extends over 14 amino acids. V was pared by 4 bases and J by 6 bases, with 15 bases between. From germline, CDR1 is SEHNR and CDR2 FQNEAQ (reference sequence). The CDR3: CASSSTRDSHGYTF. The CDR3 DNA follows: TGTGCCAGCAGCTCCACCCGGGACTCTCATGGCTACACCTTC.

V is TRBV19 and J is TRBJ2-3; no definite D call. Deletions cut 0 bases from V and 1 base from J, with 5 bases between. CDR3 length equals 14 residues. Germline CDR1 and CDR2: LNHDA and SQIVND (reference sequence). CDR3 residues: CASSIEGGTDTQYF. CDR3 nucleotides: TGTGCCAGTAGTATAGAGGGCGGCACAGATACGCAGTATTTT.

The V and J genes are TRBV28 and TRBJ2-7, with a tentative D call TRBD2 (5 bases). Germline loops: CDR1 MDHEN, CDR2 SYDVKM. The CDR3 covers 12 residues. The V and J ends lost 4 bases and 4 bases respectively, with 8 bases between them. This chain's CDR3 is CASSWRQYEQYF. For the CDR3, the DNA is TGTGCCAGCAGTTGGAGGCAGTACGAGCAGTACTTC.

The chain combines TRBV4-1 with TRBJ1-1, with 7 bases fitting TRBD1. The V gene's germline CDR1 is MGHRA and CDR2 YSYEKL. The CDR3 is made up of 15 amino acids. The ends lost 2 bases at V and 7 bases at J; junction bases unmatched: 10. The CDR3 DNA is TGCGCCAGCAGCCAAATTTTCGGGGACAGTAGTGAAGCTTTCTTT. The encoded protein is CASSQIFGDSSEAFF.

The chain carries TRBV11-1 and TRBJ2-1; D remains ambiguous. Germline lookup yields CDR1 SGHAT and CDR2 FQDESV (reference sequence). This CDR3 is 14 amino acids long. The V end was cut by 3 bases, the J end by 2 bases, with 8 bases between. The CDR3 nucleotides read TGTGCCAGCAGCTTGTCCGGTACCTACAATGAGCAGTTCTTC. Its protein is CASSLSGTYNEQFF. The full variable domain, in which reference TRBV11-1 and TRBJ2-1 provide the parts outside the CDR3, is EAEVAQSPRYKITEKSQAVAFWCDPISGHATLYWYRQILGQGPELLVQFQDESVVDDSQLPKDRFSAERLKGVDSTLKIQPAELGDSAMYLCASSLSGTYNEQFFGPGTRLTVL.

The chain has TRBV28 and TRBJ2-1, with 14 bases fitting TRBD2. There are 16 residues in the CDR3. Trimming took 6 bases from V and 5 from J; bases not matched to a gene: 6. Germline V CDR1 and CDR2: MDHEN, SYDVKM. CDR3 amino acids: CASRPPGLAGDNEQFF. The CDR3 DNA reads TGTGCCAGCAGACCCCCGGGACTAGCGGGAGACAATGAGCAGTTCTTC.

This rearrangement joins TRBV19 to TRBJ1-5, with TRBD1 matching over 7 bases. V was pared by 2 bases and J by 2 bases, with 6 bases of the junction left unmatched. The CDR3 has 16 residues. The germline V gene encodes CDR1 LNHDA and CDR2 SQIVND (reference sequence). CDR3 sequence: CASSILGTAGNQPQHF. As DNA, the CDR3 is TGTGCCAGTAGTATACTCGGGACAGCGGGCAATCAGCCCCAGCATTTT.

This chain's CDR3 is CASSPGLAGGPSTDTQYF. CDR3 coding DNA: TGTGCCAGCAGCCCAGGACTAGCGGGAGGGCCCTCAACAGATACGCAGTATTTT. V is TRBV5-4 and J is TRBJ2-3; 15 nucleotides align to TRBD2. The germline gives CDR1 SGHNT, CDR2 YYREEE (reference sequence). V lost 4 bases, J lost 3 bases, and 9 bases stayed unmatched. The CDR3 loop spans 18 amino acids.

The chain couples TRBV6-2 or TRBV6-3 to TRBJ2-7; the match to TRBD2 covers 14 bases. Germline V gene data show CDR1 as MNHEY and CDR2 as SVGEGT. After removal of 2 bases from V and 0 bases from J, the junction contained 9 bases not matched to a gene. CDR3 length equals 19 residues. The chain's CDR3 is CASSYRQRLAGGVSYEQYF. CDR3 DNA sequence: TGTGCCAGCAGTTACCGCCAGCGACTAGCGGGAGGGGTCTCCTACGAGCAGTACTTC.

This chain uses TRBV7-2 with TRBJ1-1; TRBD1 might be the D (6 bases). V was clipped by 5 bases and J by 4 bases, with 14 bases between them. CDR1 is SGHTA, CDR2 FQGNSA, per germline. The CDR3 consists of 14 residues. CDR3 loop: CASSRTAYATEAFF. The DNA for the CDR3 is TGTGCCAGCAGCCGGACAGCATATGCCACTGAAGCTTTCTTT. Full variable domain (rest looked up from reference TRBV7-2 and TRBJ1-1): GAGVSQSPSNKVTEKGKDVELRCDPISGHTALYWYRQSLGQGLEFLIYFQGNSAPDKSGLPSDRFSAERTGGSVSTLTIQRTQQEDSAVYLCASSRTAYATEAFFGQGTRLTVV.

The CDR3 protein is CASSYGDSSNEKLFF. For the CDR3, the DNA is TGTGCCAGCAGTTACGGGGACTCTTCTAATGAAAAACTGTTTTTT. This rearrangement joins TRBV6-2 or TRBV6-3 to TRBJ1-4; a possible D gene is TRBD1 (5 bases). V gave up 2 bases and J gave up 3 bases, with 10 bases separating them. The CDR3 runs 15 residues. CDR1 MNHEY and CDR2 SVGEGT come from the germline V gene.

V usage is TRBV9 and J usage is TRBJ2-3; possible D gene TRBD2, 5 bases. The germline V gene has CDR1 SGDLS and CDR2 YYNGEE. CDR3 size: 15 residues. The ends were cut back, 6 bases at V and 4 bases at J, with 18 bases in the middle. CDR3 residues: CASTLTEGFSDTQYF. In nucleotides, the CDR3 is TGTGCCAGCACTCTCACCGAGGGCTTTTCAGATACGCAGTATTTT.

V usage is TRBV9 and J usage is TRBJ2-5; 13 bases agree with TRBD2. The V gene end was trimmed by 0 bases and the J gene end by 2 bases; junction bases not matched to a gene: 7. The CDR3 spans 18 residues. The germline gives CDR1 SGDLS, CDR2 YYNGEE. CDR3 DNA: TGTGCCAGCAGCGTAGGTACTAGCGGGAGGGCCCTGCAAGAGACCCAGTACTTC. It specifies CASSVGTSGRALQETQYF. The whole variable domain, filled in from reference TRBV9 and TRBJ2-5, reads DSGVTQTPKHLITATGQRVTLRCSPRSGDLSVYWYQQSLDQGLQFLIQYYNGEERAKGNILERFSAQQFPDLHSELNLSSLELGDSALYFCASSVGTSGRALQETQYFGPGTRLLVL.

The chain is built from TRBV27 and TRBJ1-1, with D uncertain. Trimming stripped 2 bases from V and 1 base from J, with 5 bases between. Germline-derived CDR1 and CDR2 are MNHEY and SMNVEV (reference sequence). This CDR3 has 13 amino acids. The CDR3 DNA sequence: TGTGCCAGCAGTTTAGGAGCGAACACTGAAGCTTTCTTT. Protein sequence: CASSLGANTEAFF.

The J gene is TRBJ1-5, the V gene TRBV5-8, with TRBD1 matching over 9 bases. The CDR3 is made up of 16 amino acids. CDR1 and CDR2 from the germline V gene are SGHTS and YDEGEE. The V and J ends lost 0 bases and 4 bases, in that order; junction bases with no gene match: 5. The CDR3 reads CASSLAGTGWNQPQHF. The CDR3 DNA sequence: TGTGCCAGCAGCTTGGCCGGGACAGGGTGGAATCAGCCCCAGCATTTT.

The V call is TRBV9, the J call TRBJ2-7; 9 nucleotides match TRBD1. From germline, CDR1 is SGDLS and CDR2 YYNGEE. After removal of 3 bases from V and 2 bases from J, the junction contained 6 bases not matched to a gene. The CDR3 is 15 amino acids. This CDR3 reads CASSEGQGIPYEQYF. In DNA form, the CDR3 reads TGTGCCAGCAGCGAGGGACAGGGAATCCCCTACGAGCAGTACTTC.

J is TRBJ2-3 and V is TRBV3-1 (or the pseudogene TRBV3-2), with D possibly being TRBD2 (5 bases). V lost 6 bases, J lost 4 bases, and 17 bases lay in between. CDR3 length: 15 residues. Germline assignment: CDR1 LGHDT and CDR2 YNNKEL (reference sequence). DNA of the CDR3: TGTGCCAGCAGTCCGGTCCGCCGCGGGTCAGATACGCAGTATTTT. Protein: CASSPVRRGSDTQYF.